This T cell receptor beta chain was profiled in a study of cytomegalovirus exposure and HLA in healthy donors. Overall study findings and caveats: In a later analysis, about 17,000 TCR beta sequences were associated with HLA alleles at 0.05 false discovery rate. A likely sequencing artifact accounted for one observed cluster of highly shared sequence variants. In an earlier analysis, about 87% or about 30%: the productive usage of most TCR beta V segments. In vitro confirmation showed a few CMV-associated chains to be CMV antigen specific.

About this clone itself: No antigen is known for it.

The length of the CDR3 is 14 residues. The V gene's germline CDR1 is LNHDA and CDR2 SQIVND (reference sequence). J lost 5 bases, V lost 4 bases, and 4 bases had no gene match. The PCR had 60 Vbeta and 13 Jbeta primers. Some clones are missing from TCRdb's copy, which holds only in-frame ones; the method was immunoSEQ multiplex PCR. This sample's clone table lists about 87,000 clones. Sequencing was done on a sample of PBMCs. The V call is TRBV19, the J call TRBJ1-1, with 10 bases fitting TRBD1. The clonotype comes from a man aged 50 or older in good health and CMV-seropositive. Here the CDR3 reads CASSKDRGLTEAFF. The CDR3 nucleotides are TGTGCCAGTAGTAAAGACAGGGGGCTAACTGAAGCTTTCTTT.